This T cell receptor beta chain appears in the sequencing data of a study of T cell repertoires in cytomegalovirus infection. Turning to the study itself: CMV infection and matching HLA type were both indicated by public TCR beta signatures.

On this clonotype itself: Its matching antigen is unknown.

MiXCR, run by TCRdb on the reads, gives a single entry per CDR3 protein. The table lists approximately 200,000 distinct CDR3 sequences, 22% of them singletons. The CDR3 length is 12 residues. The germline gives CDR1 SEHNR, CDR2 FQNEAQ (reference sequence). Trimming stripped 11 bases from V and 6 bases from J, with 17 bases between. Whole-study results and caveats: The ex vivo response showed dominance by HLA-C-restricted CMV-specific TCR beta clonotypes. Identification of carriers of CMV plus the relevant HLA was achieved through cumulative public TCR beta family frequency.

The sequence derives from a human donor in good health (CMV status not recorded). Some clones in this sample may be carry-over from other donors' samples. Sequencing used CD8+ T cells from PBMCs. The gene calls are TRBV7-9 and TRBJ2-7, with D perhaps TRBD1 (5 bases). Here the CDR3 reads CAGAGLVGEQYF. The CDR3 DNA reads as TGTGCCGGGGCCGGGCTTGTTGGCGAGCAGTACTTC.